The rows below give T cell receptor beta chains drawn from one sample of a study of cytomegalovirus exposure and HLA in healthy donors. Clones were sequenced by immunoSEQ multiplex PCR, and TCRdb holds only the in-frame ones, with some missing. The table has around 200,000 clones, 86% seen once. The source material was PBMCs. The origin of the receptors is a woman aged 30 to 39 in good health and CMV-seronegative. Both conserved end residues are part of each CDR3. A D gene is named only where the DNA matches it firmly. Clone size is stated in some rows and not others, as once, few, many or a class when expanded.

V gene,J gene,CDR3 length,clone size,D gene,CDR3 protein,CDR3 DNA
TRBV7-2,TRBJ2-7,14,NA,TRBD2,CASSLGTSGDEQYF,TGTGCCAGCAGCTTAGGCACTAGCGGGGACGAGCAGTACTTC
TRBV13,TRBJ2-1,15,NA,TRBD2,CASSLRGTSIGEQFF,TGTGCCAGCAGCTTGCGCGGGACTAGCATCGGTGAGCAGTTCTTC
TRBV11-2,TRBJ1-1,12,NA,NA,CASSLVGLEAFF,TGTGCCAGCAGCTTAGTGGGGCTTGAAGCTTTCTTT
TRBV10-3,TRBJ2-5,13,NA,NA,CAISEGAQETQYF,TGTGCCATCAGTGAGGGGGCGCAAGAGACCCAGTACTTC
TRBV10-3,TRBJ1-2,13,NA,NA,CAISEMRNYGYTF,TGTGCCATCAGTGAGATGCGGAACTATGGCTACACCTTC
TRBV4-1,TRBJ1-1,15,few,TRBD1,CASSQGQGADTEAFF,TGCGCCAGCAGCCAGGGACAGGGGGCGGACACTGAAGCTTTCTTT
TRBV5-6,TRBJ2-6,18,NA,NA,CASSRPETDYSGANVLTF,TGTGCCAGCAGCCGACCCGAGACAGATTACTCTGGGGCCAACGTCCTGACTTTC
TRBV18,TRBJ2-7,12,NA,NA,CASSYWGYEQYF,TGTGCCAGCTCATATTGGGGCTACGAGCAGTACTTC
TRBV28,TRBJ2-7,11,NA,TRBD1,CASSPGQGWYF,TGTGCCAGCAGTCCCGGACAGGGCTGGTACTTC
TRBV9,TRBJ2-7,15,NA,NA,CASRRGLSLAYEQYF,TGTGCCAGCAGGAGGGGGTTATCGTTAGCCTACGAGCAGTACTTC
TRBV28,TRBJ2-6,14,NA,NA,CASSLRRGANVLTF,TGTGCCAGCAGTTTACGGAGGGGGGCCAACGTCCTGACTTTC
TRBV14,TRBJ2-5,15,NA,TRBD2,CASSQGLATQETQYF,TGTGCCAGCAGCCAGGGACTAGCGACCCAAGAGACCCAGTACTTC
TRBV9,TRBJ2-5,13,NA,NA,CASSPRAAETQYF,TGTGCCAGCAGCCCTCGAGCGGCGGAGACCCAGTACTTC
TRBV4-1,TRBJ2-3,16,NA,TRBD1,CASSTRDRGSTDTQYF,TGCGCCAGCAGCACTCGGGACAGGGGAAGCACAGATACGCAGTATTTT
TRBV5-1,TRBJ1-1,14,NA,NA,CASSLERGNTEAFF,TGCGCCAGCAGCTTGGAGAGAGGAAACACTGAAGCTTTCTTT
TRBV19,TRBJ1-5,16,NA,NA,CASSINIGGYNQPQHF,TGTGCCAGTAGTATAAATATTGGGGGGTATAATCAGCCCCAGCATTTT
TRBV15,TRBJ2-5,13,NA,NA,CATSRAVEETQYF,TGTGCCACCAGCAGAGCTGTGGAGGAGACCCAGTACTTC
TRBV19,TRBJ1-4,14,NA,NA,CASSQVATNEKLFF,TGTGCCAGTAGCCAAGTAGCAACTAATGAAAAACTGTTTTTT
TRBV13,TRBJ1-2,15,NA,NA,CASSLVGGFDYGYTF,TGTGCCAGCAGCTTAGTTGGGGGGTTTGACTATGGCTACACCTTC
TRBV18,TRBJ1-2,13,NA,NA,CASSPPGGYGYTF,TGTGCCAGCTCACCACCCGGCGGCTATGGCTACACCTTC
TRBV28,TRBJ2-4,15,NA,TRBD2,CASSGTRLAKNIQYF,TGTGCCAGCAGTGGGACTAGATTAGCCAAAAACATTCAGTACTTC
TRBV2,TRBJ1-4,14,NA,NA,CASRPDRSNEKLFF,TGTGCCAGCAGGCCTGACAGGTCTAATGAAAAACTGTTTTTT
TRBV28,TRBJ2-1,15,NA,NA,CASSLTTQVYNEQFF,TGTGCCAGCAGTCTCACTACTCAAGTTTACAATGAGCAGTTCTTC
TRBV7-9,TRBJ1-1,15,NA,TRBD1,CASSSQGGADTEAFF,TGTGCCAGCAGCTCCCAGGGGGGCGCGGACACTGAAGCTTTCTTT
TRBV5-5,TRBJ1-2,15,NA,TRBD1,CASSLGGQGGYGYTF,TGTGCCAGCAGCTTGGGAGGACAGGGAGGGTATGGCTACACCTTC
TRBV28,TRBJ2-7,15,NA,TRBD1,CASSFSGTGVDEQYF,TGTGCCAGCAGTTTCTCCGGGACAGGGGTAGACGAGCAGTACTTC
TRBV15,TRBJ2-1,17,few,NA,CATSVDRGGPNYNEQFF,TGTGCCACCAGCGTGGACAGAGGGGGTCCAAATTACAATGAGCAGTTCTTC
TRBV2,TRBJ2-3,14,NA,NA,CASSPRLDTDTQYF,TGTGCCAGCAGTCCTCGGCTAGACACAGATACGCAGTATTTT
TRBV4-2,TRBJ2-3,18,NA,TRBD2,CASSQDRPNSGSADTQYF,TGTGCCAGCAGCCAAGATAGGCCCAATAGCGGGAGCGCAGATACGCAGTATTTT
TRBV6-1,TRBJ1-5,14,NA,TRBD1,CASGPTGAGQPQHF,TGTGCCAGCGGTCCCACAGGGGCAGGGCAGCCCCAGCATTTT
TRBV6-1,TRBJ2-7,11,NA,NA,CASSELREQYF,TGTGCCAGCAGTGAATTGCGAGAGCAGTACTTC
TRBV5-1,TRBJ2-2,16,NA,TRBD1,CASTISGTANTGELFF,TGCGCCAGCACTATATCCGGGACAGCGAACACCGGGGAGCTGTTTTTT
TRBV4-2,TRBJ1-3,17,few,NA,CASSQLRGHLSGNTIYF,TGTGCCAGCAGCCAACTCAGGGGCCACCTCTCTGGAAACACCATATATTTT
TRBV25-1,TRBJ2-2,16,NA,NA,CASNGNQGANTGELFF,TGTGCCAGCAATGGGAACCAGGGCGCGAACACCGGGGAGCTGTTTTTT
TRBV27,TRBJ2-2,13,NA,NA,CASRLQGTGELFF,TGTGCCAGCAGACTCCAGGGGACCGGGGAGCTGTTTTTT
TRBV4-2,TRBJ2-7,16,NA,TRBD2,CASSIPLAGGTYEQYF,TGTGCCAGCAGCATCCCGCTAGCGGGAGGGACCTACGAGCAGTACTTC
TRBV19,TRBJ1-5,16,once,TRBD1,CASSQGGGYPFGPQHF,TGTGCCAGTAGTCAAGGGGGCGGCTACCCTTTCGGGCCCCAGCATTTT
TRBV21-1,TRBJ2-2,17,NA,NA,CASSKGLAPTNTGELFF,TGTGCCAGCAGCAAAGGACTAGCGCCTACGAACACCGGGGAGCTGTTTTTT
TRBV4-2,TRBJ2-5,13,NA,NA,CASSPEIQETQYF,TGTGCCAGCAGCCCTGAGATCCAAGAGACCCAGTACTTC
TRBV7-6,TRBJ2-2,16,NA,TRBD1,CASSPWDRDGTGELFF,TGTGCCAGCAGCCCCTGGGACAGGGATGGCACCGGGGAGCTGTTTTTT
TRBV5-1,TRBJ2-5,20,once,NA,CASSWPSVGGLVFDRETQYF,TGCGCCAGCAGCTGGCCCTCGGTGGGGGGTTTAGTCTTCGATAGGGAGACCCAGTACTTC
TRBV5-1,TRBJ1-1,14,NA,TRBD1,CASSLEAGGTEAFF,TGCGCCAGCAGCTTGGAGGCAGGGGGGACTGAAGCTTTCTTT
TRBV19,TRBJ1-4,17,NA,TRBD1,CASSIGPQGATNEKLFF,TGTGCCAGTAGTATAGGCCCTCAGGGGGCTACTAATGAAAAACTGTTTTTT
TRBV27,TRBJ2-1,18,NA,NA,CASSLSPLVPGSYNEQFF,TGTGCCAGCAGTTTATCCCCTCTTGTGCCGGGGTCCTACAATGAGCAGTTCTTC
TRBV29-1,TRBJ2-3,14,NA,TRBD2,CSGAGLAGTDTQYF,TGCAGCGGGGCCGGACTAGCAGGAACAGATACGCAGTATTTT
TRBV5-4,TRBJ2-1,16,NA,TRBD2,CASSPGLAGTYNEQFF,TGTGCCAGCAGCCCCGGACTAGCGGGGACCTACAATGAGCAGTTCTTC
TRBV9,TRBJ2-2,16,NA,NA,CASSDLGQGSTGELFF,TGTGCCAGCAGCGACTTGGGGCAGGGAAGCACCGGGGAGCTGTTTTTT
TRBV5-1,TRBJ2-7,13,NA,NA,CASSFEPAYEQYF,TGCGCCAGCAGCTTCGAGCCGGCCTACGAGCAGTACTTC
TRBV11-2,TRBJ1-4,15,NA,NA,CASSLGLRGSEKLFF,TGTGCCAGCAGCCTAGGTCTGAGGGGGAGTGAAAAACTGTTTTTT
TRBV29-1,TRBJ2-3,14,NA,NA,CSAEGGPGTDTQYF,TGCAGCGCGGAGGGGGGGCCCGGCACAGATACGCAGTATTTT
TRBV28,TRBJ2-7,16,NA,TRBD1,CASSDVPGQGAYEQYF,TGTGCCAGCAGTGACGTCCCGGGACAGGGGGCCTACGAGCAGTACTTC
TRBV5-4,TRBJ2-7,15,NA,TRBD2,CASSSGLAGNYEQYF,TGTGCCAGCAGCTCAGGACTAGCGGGGAACTACGAGCAGTACTTC